One sample yielded the 12 T cell receptor beta chains listed below, sequenced in a study of blood T cell repertoires in COVID-19 (dated by TCRdb to between 2020 and 2021). The receptor library was made with the immunoSEQ multiplex PCR assay. TCRdb holds this immuneACCESS table with in-frame rearrangements only. Some clones are missing; in checked studies, unresolved V genes explain under half, and the rest has no known cause. In all, the sample holds 90,000 to 150,000 clones, and 85% to 90% of those were seen once. The ten largest clones take up around 30% of the sample. Sequenced: peripheral blood. The receptors come from a man in his 70s with active or convalescent COVID-19.

The rearrangement joins TRBV7-9 to TRBJ2-1, with 9 bases identical to TRBD1. V was pared by 4 bases and J by 1 base, with 2 bases of the junction left unmatched. Per germline, CDR1 SEHNR and CDR2 FQNEAQ (reference sequence). CDR3 length equals 15 residues. CDR3 in DNA: TGTGCCAGCAGCTCCGGGACAGGGTCCTACAATGAGCAGTTCTTC. As protein: CASSSGTGSYNEQFF.

The chain carries TRBV10-3 and TRBJ1-1, with TRBD1 matching over 8 bases. V dropped 6 bases and J dropped 4; count of bases not matched to a gene: 4. The germline CDR1 and CDR2 sequences are ENHRY and SYGVKD. The CDR3 contains 13 residues. The CDR3 nucleotides are TGTGCCATCAGCTACGACAGGGGCACTGAAGCTTTCTTT. Protein: CAISYDRGTEAFF.

J is TRBJ2-1 and V is TRBV2, with D possibly being TRBD1 (6 bases). CDR1 and CDR2 (germline): SNHLY, FYNNEI. CDR3 length equals 13 residues. V lost 1 base, J lost 8 bases, and 9 bases lay in between. Written as DNA, the CDR3 is TGTGCCAGCAGTGAAGACAGGGAAGATGAGCAGTTCTTC. Translated: CASSEDREDEQFF.

Note on this clone: Germline and junction disagree at one end, which may indicate a read error. The V gene is TRBV7-7, the J gene TRBJ1-6; tentatively, D is TRBD1 (5 bases). This CDR3 is built from 15 residues. Germline CDR1 reads SSHAT; CDR2 reads FNYEAQ (reference sequence). Written as DNA, the CDR3 is TGTGCTAGCAGCTCCGGGGGCTCCTATAATTCACCCCTCCACTTT. It codes for CASSSGGSYNSPLHF.

The genes are TRBV29-1 and TRBJ1-1, with TRBD1 matching over 8 bases. CDR1 is SQVTM, CDR2 ANQGSEA, per germline. This CDR3 region has 13 residues. V gave up 5 bases and J gave up 7 bases; unmatched junction bases: 9. CDR3 amino acids: CSVTGTGAHEAFF. The CDR3 nucleotides are TGCAGCGTTACCGGGACAGGTGCTCATGAAGCTTTCTTT. Based on the CDR3 plus reference TRBV29-1 and TRBJ1-1, the full variable domain is SAVISQKPSRDICQRGTSLTIQCQVDSQVTMMFWYRQQPGQSLTLIATANQGSEATYESGFVIDKFPISRPNLTFSTLTVSNMSPEDSSIYLCSVTGTGAHEAFFGQGTRLTVV.

This clone was detected only a few times. CDR3 bases: TGTGCCAGCAGTGAAGCCCCGGCGCGGCTCTATGGCTACACCTTC. Amino acid sequence: CASSEAPARLYGYTF. V usage is TRBV2 and J usage is TRBJ1-2; D is unresolved. The V end was cut by 0 bases, the J end by 4 bases, with 12 bases between. The length of the CDR3 is 15 residues. Germline V gives CDR1 SNHLY, CDR2 FYNNEI.

This chain's CDR3 is CAISESGQDNYGYTF. The CDR3 DNA reads TGTGCCATCAGTGAGTCGGGACAGGACAACTATGGCTACACCTTC. This sequence joins TRBV10-3 and TRBJ1-2; TRBD1 aligns across 8 bases. The length of the CDR3 is 15 residues. Trimming cost V 0 bases and J 2 bases; bases outside gene matches: 2. Per the germline V gene, CDR1 is ENHRY and CDR2 is SYGVKD.

The chain uses TRBV29-1 and TRBJ2-7; 7 nucleotides match TRBD1. Germline CDR1 SQVTM, CDR2 ANQGSEA. The CDR3 is 14 amino acids. Trimming took 2 bases from V and 0 from J; bases not matched to a gene: 4. CDR3 in DNA: TGCAGCGTTGAACCCCGGACAGGCTCCTACGAGCAGTACTTC. It translates to CSVEPRTGSYEQYF.

This clone appeared a single time. The V and J genes are TRBV5-1 and TRBJ2-7, with 7 positions matching TRBD2. V trimming: 5 bases; J trimming: 6 bases; junction bases outside the gene matches: 8. Germline CDR1 SGHRS, CDR2 YFSETQ. This CDR3 has 13 residues. CDR3 nucleotide sequence: TGCGCCAGCAGTCTGGAGGGAGGGAGCGAGCAGTACTTC. Translating it yields CASSLEGGSEQYF.

The rearrangement uses TRBV7-2 and TRBJ2-1, with TRBD2 as a possible D gene (6 bases). Germline V gene sequence: CDR1 SGHTA, CDR2 FQGNSA. The CDR3 runs to 14 residues. Trimming cost V 4 bases and J 7 bases, with 14 bases left between them. The CDR3 DNA reads TGTGCCAGCAGCTCCGCGGGGCTTATGAATGAGCAGTTCTTC. It encodes CASSSAGLMNEQFF.

The chain recombines TRBV29-1 with TRBJ1-4; TRBD1 is a possible D gene (5 bases). V lost 4 bases and J lost 5, with 20 bases in between. CDR1 is SQVTM, CDR2 ANQGSEA, per germline. CDR3 length: 16 residues. CDR3 region: CSVVGRGGAPNEKLFF. DNA for the CDR3: TGCAGCGTTGTGGGTCGGGGGGGAGCTCCAAATGAAAAACTGTTTTTT.

V gene TRBV29-1 combines with J gene TRBJ2-7; D uncertain. Trimming removed 7 bases at V and 0 bases at J, with 10 bases between. Germline V gives CDR1 SQVTM, CDR2 ANQGSEA. The CDR3 is 12 amino acids. CDR3 residues: CSASVPSYEQYF. In DNA form, the CDR3 reads TGCAGCGCATCAGTGCCCTCCTACGAGCAGTACTTC.